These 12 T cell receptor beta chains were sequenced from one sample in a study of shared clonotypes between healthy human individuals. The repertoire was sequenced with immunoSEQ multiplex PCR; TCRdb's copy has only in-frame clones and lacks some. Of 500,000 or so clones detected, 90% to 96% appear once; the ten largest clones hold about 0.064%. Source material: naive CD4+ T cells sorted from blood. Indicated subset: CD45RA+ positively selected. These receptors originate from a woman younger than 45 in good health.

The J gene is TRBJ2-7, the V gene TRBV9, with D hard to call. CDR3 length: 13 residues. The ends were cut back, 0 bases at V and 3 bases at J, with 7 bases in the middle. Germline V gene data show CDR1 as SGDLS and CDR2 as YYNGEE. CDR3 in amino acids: CASSVDPGYEQYF. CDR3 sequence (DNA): TGTGCCAGCAGCGTAGATCCCGGCTACGAGCAGTACTTC.

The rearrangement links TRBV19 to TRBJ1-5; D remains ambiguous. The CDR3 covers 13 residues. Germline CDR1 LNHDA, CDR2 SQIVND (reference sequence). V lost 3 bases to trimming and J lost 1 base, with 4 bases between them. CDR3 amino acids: CASSMSSNQPQHF. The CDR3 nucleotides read TGTGCCAGTAGTATGAGCAGCAATCAGCCCCAGCATTTT.

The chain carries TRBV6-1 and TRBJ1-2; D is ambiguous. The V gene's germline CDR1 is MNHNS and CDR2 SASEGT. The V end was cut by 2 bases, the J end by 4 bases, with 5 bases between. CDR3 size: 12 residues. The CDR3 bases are TGTGCCAGCAGTGAAAGAGTCTATGGCTACACCTTC. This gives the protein CASSERVYGYTF.

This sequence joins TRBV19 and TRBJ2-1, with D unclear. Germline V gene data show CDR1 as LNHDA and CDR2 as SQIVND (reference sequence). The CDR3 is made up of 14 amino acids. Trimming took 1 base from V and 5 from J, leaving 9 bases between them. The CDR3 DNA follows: TGTGCCAGTAGTATAGGCCCGCGCGACAATGAGCAGTTCTTC. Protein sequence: CASSIGPRDNEQFF.

DNA of the CDR3: TGCGCCAGCAGCCAGACTAGCGGGAGTACTGAGCAGTTCTTC. Translated: CASSQTSGSTEQFF. V is TRBV5-1 and J is TRBJ2-1, with TRBD2 matching 12 bases. V lost 4 bases to trimming and J lost 9 bases; unmatched junction nucleotides: 5. The germline V gene has CDR1 SGHRS and CDR2 YFSETQ. The length of the CDR3 is 14 residues. Full variable domain (remainder filled in from reference TRBV5-1 and TRBJ2-1): KAGVTQTPRYLIKTRGQQVTLSCSPISGHRSVSWYQQTPGQGLQFLFEYFSETQRNKGNFPGRFSGRQFSNSRSEMNVSTLELGDSALYLCASSQTSGSTEQFFGPGTRLTVL.

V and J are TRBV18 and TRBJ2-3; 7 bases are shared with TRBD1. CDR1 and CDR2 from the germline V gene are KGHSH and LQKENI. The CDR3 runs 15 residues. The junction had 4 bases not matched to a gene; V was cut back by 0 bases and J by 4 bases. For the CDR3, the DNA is TGTGCCAGCTCACCACCTGGTCAGGGGGCAGATACGCAGTATTTT. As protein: CASSPPGQGADTQYF.

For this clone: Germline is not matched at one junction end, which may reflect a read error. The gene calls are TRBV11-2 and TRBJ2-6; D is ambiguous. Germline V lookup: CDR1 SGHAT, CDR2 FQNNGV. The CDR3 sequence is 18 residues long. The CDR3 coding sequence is TGTGCCAGCAGCATAGAGAGCAAGCAACAAAGTCGGGCCAACGTCCTGACTTTC. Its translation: CASSIESKQQSRANVLTF.

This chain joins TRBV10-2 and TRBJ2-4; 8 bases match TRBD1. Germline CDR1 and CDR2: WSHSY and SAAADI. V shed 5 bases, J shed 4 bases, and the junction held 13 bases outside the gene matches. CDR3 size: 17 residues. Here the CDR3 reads CASSLMTPGQAKNIQYF. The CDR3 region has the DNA TGCGCCAGCAGTCTAATGACCCCGGGACAGGCAAAAAACATTCAGTACTTC.

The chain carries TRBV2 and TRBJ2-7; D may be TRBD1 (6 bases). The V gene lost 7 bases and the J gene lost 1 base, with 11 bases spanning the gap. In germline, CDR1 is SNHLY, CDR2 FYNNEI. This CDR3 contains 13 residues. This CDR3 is CASMRQGSYEQYF. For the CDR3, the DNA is TGTGCCAGCATGAGGCAGGGGTCCTACGAGCAGTACTTC.

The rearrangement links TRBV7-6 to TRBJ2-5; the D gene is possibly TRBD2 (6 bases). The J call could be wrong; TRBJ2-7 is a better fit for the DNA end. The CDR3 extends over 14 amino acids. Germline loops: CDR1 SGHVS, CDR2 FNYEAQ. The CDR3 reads CASSLGRDSYEQYF. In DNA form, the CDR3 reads TGTGCCAGCTCCCTGGGGCGGGATTCCTACGAGCAGTACTTC.

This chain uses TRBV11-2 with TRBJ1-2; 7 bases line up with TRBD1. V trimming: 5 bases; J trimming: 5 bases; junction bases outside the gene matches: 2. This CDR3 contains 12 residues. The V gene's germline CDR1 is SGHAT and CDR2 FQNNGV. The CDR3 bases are TGTGCCAGCAGCATACAGGGGTATGGCTACACCTTC. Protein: CASSIQGYGYTF. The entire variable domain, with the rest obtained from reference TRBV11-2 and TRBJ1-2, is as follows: EAGVAQSPRYKIIEKRQSVAFWCNPISGHATLYWYQQILGQGPKLLIQFQNNGVVDDSQLPKDRFSAERLKGVDSTLKIQPAKLEDSAVYLCASSIQGYGYTFGSGTRLTVV.

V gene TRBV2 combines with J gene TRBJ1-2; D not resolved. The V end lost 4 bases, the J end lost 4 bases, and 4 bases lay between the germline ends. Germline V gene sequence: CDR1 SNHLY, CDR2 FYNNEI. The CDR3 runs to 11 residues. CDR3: CASSALYGYTF. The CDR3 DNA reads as TGTGCCAGCAGTGCCCTCTATGGCTACACCTTC. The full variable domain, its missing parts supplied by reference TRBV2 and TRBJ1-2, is EPEVTQTPSHQVTQMGQEVILRCVPISNHLYFYWYRQILGQKVEFLVSFYNNEISEKSEIFDDQFSVERPDGSNFTLKIRSTKLEDSAMYFCASSALYGYTFGSGTRLTVV.